This is a list of T cell receptor beta chains from one sample in a study of blood T cells in healthy people across ages. TCRdb analysed the 5' RACE reads with MiXCR anew, one entry per CDR3 protein. The table includes about 840,000 distinct CDR3 sequences, almost 30% detected once. The sample also formed part of further work on T cells of mothers and their children.

The sequenced sample consisted of blood. All receptors derive from a woman aged 40 to 49 in good health. Both conserved end residues are part of each CDR3. The D gene is left open where the match is weak. For some rows the clone size is stated as once, few or many, or as a class when expanded; others skip it.

NA,TRBJ1-2,TRBV12-3/TRBV12-4,TRBD1,15,TGTGCCAGCAGTTTGGGACAGGGCACTACCTATGGCTACACCTTC,CASSLGQGTTYGYTF
NA,TRBJ1-2,TRBV15,NA,13,TGTACCACCAGCAGAGATCGAGGGGATGGCTACACCTTC,CTTSRDRGDGYTF
many,TRBJ2-6,TRBV6-5,TRBD1,19,TGTGCCAGCAGTTACTCGATGGCGCAGGGGGCCTCTGGGGCCAACGTCCTGACTTTC,CASSYSMAQGASGANVLTF
few,TRBJ1-2,TRBV6-6,NA,14,TGTGCCGGCAGTTACTACGTGCTAGGCTATGGCTACACCTTC,CAGSYYVLGYGYTF
NA,TRBJ2-2,TRBV12-3/TRBV12-4,NA,11,TGTGCCAGCACCCTAGCCGGGGAGCTGTTTTTT,CASTLAGELFF
few,TRBJ2-3,TRBV24-1,TRBD1,17,TGTGCCACCAGTGATCCCGGACAGGGGGTTGGGACAGATACGCAGTATTTT,CATSDPGQGVGTDTQYF
few,TRBJ1-5,TRBV12-3/TRBV12-4,TRBD1,15,TGTGCCAGCAGCCAAACCGGGACAGGGGCCCAGCCCCAGCATTTT,CASSQTGTGAQPQHF
few,TRBJ1-3,TRBV20-1,NA,13,TGCAGTGCTAGGAGGCACTCCGGAAACACCATATATTTT,CSARRHSGNTIYF
few,TRBJ2-7,TRBV5-6,TRBD1,15,TGTGCCAGCAGGGGTCGACAGGGCAACCTCTACGAGCAGTACTTC,CASRGRQGNLYEQYF
many,TRBJ2-7,TRBV18,NA,11,TGTGCCAGCCTCGGGGGCCTCGAGCAGTACTTC,CASLGGLEQYF
NA,TRBJ2-7,TRBV29-1,NA,12,TGCAGCGTTCTAGGACAGCTCTACGAGCAGTACTTC,CSVLGQLYEQYF
NA,TRBJ2-1,TRBV4-2,TRBD2,16,TGTGCCAGCAGCCGCCGACTAGCGGGGGAGAACAATGAGCAGTTCTTC,CASSRRLAGENNEQFF
NA,TRBJ1-5,TRBV6-5,TRBD1,15,TGTGCCAGCAGTCCTGACAGGGGGCCCAATCAGCCCCAGCATTTT,CASSPDRGPNQPQHF
few,TRBJ1-2,TRBV28,TRBD1,14,TGTGCCAGCAGCCCCTCAGGGGGGGACTATGGCTACACCTTC,CASSPSGGDYGYTF
NA,TRBJ2-1,TRBV29-1,NA,15,TGCAGCGTTGAACTGAGGGGGAGCTCCTACAATGAGCAGTTCTTC,CSVELRGSSYNEQFF
NA,TRBJ2-3,TRBV6-2/TRBV6-3,NA,15,TGTGCCAGCAGTTATACCGGGACTAGCACAGATACGCAGTATTTT,CASSYTGTSTDTQYF
NA,TRBJ2-2,TRBV7-3,NA,13,TGTGCCAGCAGCCTAGGGATAACCGGGGAGCCGTTTTTT,CASSLGITGEPFF
NA,TRBJ1-1,TRBV9,NA,14,TGTGCCAGCAGCGAGACAGATATCAACACTGAAGCTTTCTTT,CASSETDINTEAFF